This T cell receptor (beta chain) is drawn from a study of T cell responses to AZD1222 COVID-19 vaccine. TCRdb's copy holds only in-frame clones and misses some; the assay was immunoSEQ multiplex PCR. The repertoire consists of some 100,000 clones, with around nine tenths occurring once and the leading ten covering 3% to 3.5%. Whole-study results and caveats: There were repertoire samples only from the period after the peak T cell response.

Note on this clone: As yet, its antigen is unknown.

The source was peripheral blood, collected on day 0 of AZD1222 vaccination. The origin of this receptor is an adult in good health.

The CDR3 nucleotides are TGTGCCAGCAGCCTCCTGCCGAGCTCTGGAAACACCATATATTTT. It is translated as CASSLLPSSGNTIYF. The rearrangement uses TRBV6-5 and TRBJ1-3; D uncertain. This CDR3 region has 15 residues. Deletions cut 6 bases from V and 0 bases from J, with 12 bases between. CDR1 MNHEY and CDR2 SVGAGI come from the germline V gene.